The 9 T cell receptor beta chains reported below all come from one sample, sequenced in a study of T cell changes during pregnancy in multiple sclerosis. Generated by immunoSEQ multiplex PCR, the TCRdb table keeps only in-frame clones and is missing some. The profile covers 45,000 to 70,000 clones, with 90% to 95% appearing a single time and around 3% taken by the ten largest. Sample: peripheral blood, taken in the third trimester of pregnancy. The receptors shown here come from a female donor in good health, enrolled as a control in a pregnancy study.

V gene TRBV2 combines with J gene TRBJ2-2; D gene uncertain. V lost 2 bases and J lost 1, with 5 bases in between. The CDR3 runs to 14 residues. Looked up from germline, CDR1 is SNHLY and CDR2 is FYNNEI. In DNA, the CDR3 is TGTGCCAGCAGTGAACACGGGAACACCGGGGAGCTGTTTTTT. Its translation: CASSEHGNTGELFF.

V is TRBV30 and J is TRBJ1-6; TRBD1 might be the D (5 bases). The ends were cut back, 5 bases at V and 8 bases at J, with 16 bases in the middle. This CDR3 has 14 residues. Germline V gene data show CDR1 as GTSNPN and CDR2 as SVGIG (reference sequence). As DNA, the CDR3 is TGTGCCTGGGGAGCCCTTCTACAGGATTCACCCCTCCACTTT. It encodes CAWGALLQDSPLHF. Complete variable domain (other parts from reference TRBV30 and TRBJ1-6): SQTIHQWPATLVQPVGSPLSLECTVEGTSNPNLYWYRQAAGRGLQLLFYSVGIGQISSEVPQNLSASRPQDRQFILSSKKLLLSDSGFYLCAWGALLQDSPLHFGNGTRLTVT.

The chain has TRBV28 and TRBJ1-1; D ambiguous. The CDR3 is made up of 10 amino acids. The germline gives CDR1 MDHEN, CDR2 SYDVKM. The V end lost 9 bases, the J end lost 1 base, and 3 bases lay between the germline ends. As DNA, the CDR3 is TGTGCCAGTCGGAACACTGAAGCTTTCTTT. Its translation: CASRNTEAFF.

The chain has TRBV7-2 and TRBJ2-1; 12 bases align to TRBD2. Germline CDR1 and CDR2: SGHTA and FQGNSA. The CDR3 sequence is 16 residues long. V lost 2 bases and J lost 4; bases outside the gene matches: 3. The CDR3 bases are TGTGCCAGCAGCTTAACAACTAGCGGGGGGTACAATGAGCAGTTCTTC. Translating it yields CASSLTTSGGYNEQFF.

Written as DNA, the CDR3 is TGTGCCAGTAGCACCGGGACAGGGGTTGCCTACAATGAGCAGTTCTTC. Translated, it gives CASSTGTGVAYNEQFF. This rearrangement joins TRBV19 to TRBJ2-1, with 10 positions matching TRBD1. Germline CDR1 and CDR2: LNHDA and SQIVND (reference sequence). The V gene end was trimmed by 6 bases and the J gene end by 2 bases; junction bases not matched to a gene: 7. The CDR3 sequence is 16 residues long.

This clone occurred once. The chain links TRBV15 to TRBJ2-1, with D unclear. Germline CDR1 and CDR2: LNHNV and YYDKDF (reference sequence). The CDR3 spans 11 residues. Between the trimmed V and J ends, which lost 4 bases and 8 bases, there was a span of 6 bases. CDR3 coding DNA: TGTGCCACCAGCACCCAGGATGAGCAGTTCTTC. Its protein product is CATSTQDEQFF.

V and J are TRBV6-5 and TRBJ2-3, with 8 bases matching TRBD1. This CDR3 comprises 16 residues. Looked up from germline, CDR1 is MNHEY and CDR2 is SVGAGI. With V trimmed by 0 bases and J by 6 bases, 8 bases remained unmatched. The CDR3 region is CASSYSPRGPPDTQYF. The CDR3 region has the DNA TGTGCCAGCAGTTACTCCCCCAGGGGGCCTCCTGATACGCAGTATTTT.

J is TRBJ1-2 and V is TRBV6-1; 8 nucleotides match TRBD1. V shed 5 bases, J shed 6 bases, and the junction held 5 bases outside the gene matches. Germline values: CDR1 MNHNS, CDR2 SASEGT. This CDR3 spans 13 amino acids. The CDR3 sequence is CASSTRQGHGYTF. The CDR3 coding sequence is TGTGCCAGCAGTACAAGACAGGGGCATGGCTACACCTTC.

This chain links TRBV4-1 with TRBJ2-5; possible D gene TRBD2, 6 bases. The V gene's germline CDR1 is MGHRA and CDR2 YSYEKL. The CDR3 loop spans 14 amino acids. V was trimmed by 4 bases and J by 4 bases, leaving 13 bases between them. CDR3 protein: CASSPTGRRETQYF. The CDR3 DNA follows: TGCGCCAGCAGCCCTACCGGGAGAAGAGAGACCCAGTACTTC.